The entry below gives a single TCR beta chain sequence along with its context. As yet, its antigen is unknown. The study ran its PCR with 60 Vbeta and 13 Jbeta primers. The method was immunoSEQ multiplex PCR; TCRdb's version includes in-frame clones alone and lacks a portion of them. The sample comprises approximately 87,000 clones, 80% to 90% of which are singletons, and roughly 5.5% rests with the top ten. These data originate in a study of cytomegalovirus exposure and HLA in healthy donors. Study findings and constraints: Earlier findings revealed that most TCR beta V segments proved productive either about 87% or about 30% of the time. Sequencing likely caused a cluster of highly shared sequence variants. The authors assumed roughly uniform sequencing depth across donors for presence/absence analyses.

The CDR3 is made up of 13 amino acids. Germline assignment: CDR1 MNHEY and CDR2 SVGAGI. Trimming left V 4 bases short and J 0 bases short, with 6 bases between. Sequenced sample: PBMCs. This chain links TRBV6-5 with TRBJ1-1; D is unresolved. This TCR derives from a woman between 18 and 30 years old in good health and CMV-seropositive. For the CDR3, the DNA is TGTGCCAGCAGTTCCCACATGAACACTGAAGCTTTCTTT. Translated, it gives CASSSHMNTEAFF.